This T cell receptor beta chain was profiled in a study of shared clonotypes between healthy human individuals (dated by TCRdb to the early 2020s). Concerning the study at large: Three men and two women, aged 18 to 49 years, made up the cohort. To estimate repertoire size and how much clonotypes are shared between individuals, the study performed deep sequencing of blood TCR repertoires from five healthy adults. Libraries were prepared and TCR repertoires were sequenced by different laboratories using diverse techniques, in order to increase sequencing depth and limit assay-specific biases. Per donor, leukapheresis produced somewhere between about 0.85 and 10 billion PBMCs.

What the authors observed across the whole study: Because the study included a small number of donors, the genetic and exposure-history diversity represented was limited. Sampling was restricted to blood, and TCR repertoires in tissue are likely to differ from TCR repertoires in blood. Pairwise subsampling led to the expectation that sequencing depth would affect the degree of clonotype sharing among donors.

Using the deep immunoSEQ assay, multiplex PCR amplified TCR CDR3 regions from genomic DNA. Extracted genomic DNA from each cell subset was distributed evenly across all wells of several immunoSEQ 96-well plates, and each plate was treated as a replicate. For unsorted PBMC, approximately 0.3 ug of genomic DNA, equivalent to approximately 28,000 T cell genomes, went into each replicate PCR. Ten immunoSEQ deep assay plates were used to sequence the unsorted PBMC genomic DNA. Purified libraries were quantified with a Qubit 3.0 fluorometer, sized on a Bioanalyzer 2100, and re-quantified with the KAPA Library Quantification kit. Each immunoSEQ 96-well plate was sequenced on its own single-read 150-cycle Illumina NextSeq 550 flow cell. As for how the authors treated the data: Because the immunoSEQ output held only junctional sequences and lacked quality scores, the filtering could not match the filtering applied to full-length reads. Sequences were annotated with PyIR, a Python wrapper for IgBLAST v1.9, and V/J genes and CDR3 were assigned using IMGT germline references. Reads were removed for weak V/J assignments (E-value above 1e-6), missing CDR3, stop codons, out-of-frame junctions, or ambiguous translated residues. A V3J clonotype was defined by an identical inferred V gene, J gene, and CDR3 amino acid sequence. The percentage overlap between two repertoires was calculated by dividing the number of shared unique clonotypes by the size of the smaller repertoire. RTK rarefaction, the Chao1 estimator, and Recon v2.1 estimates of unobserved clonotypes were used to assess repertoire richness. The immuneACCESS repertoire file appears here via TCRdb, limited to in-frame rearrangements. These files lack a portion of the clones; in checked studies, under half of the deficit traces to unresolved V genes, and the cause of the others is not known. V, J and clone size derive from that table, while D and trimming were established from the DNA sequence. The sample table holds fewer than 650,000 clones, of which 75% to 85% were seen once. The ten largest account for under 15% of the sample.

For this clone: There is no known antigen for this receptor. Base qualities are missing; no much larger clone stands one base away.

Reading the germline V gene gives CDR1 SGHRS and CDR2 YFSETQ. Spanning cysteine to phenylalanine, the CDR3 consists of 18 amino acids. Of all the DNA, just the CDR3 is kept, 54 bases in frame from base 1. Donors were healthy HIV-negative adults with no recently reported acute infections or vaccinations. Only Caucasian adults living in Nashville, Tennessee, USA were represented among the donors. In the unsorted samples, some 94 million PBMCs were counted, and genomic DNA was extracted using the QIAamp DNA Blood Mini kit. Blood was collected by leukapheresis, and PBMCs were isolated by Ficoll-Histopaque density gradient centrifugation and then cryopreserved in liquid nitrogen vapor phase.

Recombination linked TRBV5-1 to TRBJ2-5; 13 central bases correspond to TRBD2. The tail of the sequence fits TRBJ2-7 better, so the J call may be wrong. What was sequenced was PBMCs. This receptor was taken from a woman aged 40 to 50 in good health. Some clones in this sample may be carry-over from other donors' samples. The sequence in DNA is TGCGCCAGCAGCTTTGAACTAGCGGGAGGGCCCCGCTCCTACGAGCAGTACTTC. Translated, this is CASSFELAGGPRSYEQYF.